Listed here are 8 T cell receptor beta chains from one sample, sequenced in a study of post-analysis software for immune sequencing data. No antigen has been identified for these receptors. Unique-molecular-identifier-tagged TCR beta cDNA libraries were used. Using its own MiXCR run on the PCR reads, TCRdb lists one record per CDR3 protein. Here the sample spans some 370,000 distinct CDR3 sequences, less than 35% being singletons. Findings and caveats of the study: When patients were compared with controls, about five TRBV segments were more frequent, TRBV5-6, TRBV5-1 and TRBV20-1 among them.

Sample: blood. The receptors come from a girl aged 10 to 17 with multiple sclerosis.

This clonotype occurred a few times. This chain uses TRBV12-3 or TRBV12-4 with TRBJ1-2; 7 bases align to TRBD1. The CDR3 sequence is 14 residues long. Trimming took 5 bases from V and 2 from J; bases not matched to a gene: 5. CDR3 sequence: CASSLRGWNYGYTF. CDR3 DNA sequence: TGTGCCAGCAGTCTCAGGGGGTGGAACTATGGCTACACCTTC.

The V call is TRBV7-2, the J call TRBJ1-4, with D possibly TRBD1 on 5 matching bases. V was clipped by 4 bases and J by 8 bases, with 14 bases between them. The CDR3 has 14 amino acids. Germline CDR1 SGHTA, CDR2 FQGNSA. The CDR3 sequence: CTSSSTVGLEKLFF. DNA of the CDR3: TGTACCAGCAGCTCGACAGTAGGTTTAGAAAAACTGTTTTTT. The variable domain in full, completed from reference TRBV7-2 and TRBJ1-4, reads GAGVSQSPSNKVTEKGKDVELRCDPISGHTALYWYRQSLGQGLEFLIYFQGNSAPDKSGLPSDRFSAERTGGSVSTLTIQRTQQEDSAVYLCTSSSTVGLEKLFFGSGTQLSVL.

The chain recombines TRBV4-1 with TRBJ2-1; 7 bases line up with TRBD1. The CDR3 is made up of 15 amino acids. Germline V gene data show CDR1 as MGHRA and CDR2 as YSYEKL. The V gene end was trimmed by 3 bases and the J gene end by 8 bases; junction bases not matched to a gene: 10. CDR3 bases: TGCGCCAGCAGCCAGCCGGAACAGGGGTACCATGAGCAGTTCTTC. This sequence encodes CASSQPEQGYHEQFF.

This clonotype occurred a few times. The rearrangement joins TRBV5-1 to TRBJ1-2; 7 positions match TRBD1. J was trimmed by 8 bases and V by 4 bases; bases with no gene match: 11. This CDR3 spans 14 amino acids. Per germline, CDR1 SGHRS and CDR2 YFSETQ. The CDR3 DNA reads TGCGCCAGCAGCCCGGGGGAAGGGGGCGCAGGCTACACCTTC. This sequence encodes CASSPGEGGAGYTF.

Only a few counts were recorded for this clonotype. The chain has TRBV12-3 or TRBV12-4 and TRBJ1-5; no firm D call. The CDR3 totals 13 residues. V lost 3 bases and J 5 bases, leaving 8 bases between the germline ends. The CDR3 loop reads CASSFSTDQPQHF. The CDR3 nucleotides are TGTGCCAGCAGTTTCTCGACGGATCAGCCCCAGCATTTT.

The CDR3 DNA reads TGTGCCAGCAGACCTCACCAGCTGACAGGAACTTTAGCCAAAAACATTCAGTACTTC. Translated: CASRPHQLTGTLAKNIQYF. The J gene is TRBJ2-4, the V gene TRBV6-2 or TRBV6-3; TRBD1 is a possible D gene (6 bases). V was clipped by 6 bases and J by 0 bases, with 24 bases between them. The length of the CDR3 is 19 residues. From germline, CDR1 is MNHEY and CDR2 SVGEGT.

The CDR3, as DNA: TGCAGCGCTGACAACAATGAGCAGTTCTTC. It codes for CSADNNEQFF. This rearrangement joins TRBV29-1 to TRBJ2-1; no reliable D call. The V gene's germline CDR1 is SQVTM and CDR2 ANQGSEA. V gave up 7 bases and J gave up 5 bases, with 6 bases separating them. The CDR3 is 10 amino acids.

This clonotype appeared a few times. The genes are TRBV3-1 and TRBJ1-2; D gene unclear. The CDR3 spans 14 residues. V lost 0 bases, J lost 4 bases, and 9 bases lay in between. CDR1 is LGHDT, CDR2 YNNKEL, per germline (reference sequence). Here the CDR3 DNA reads TGTGCCAGCAGCCAAGATTCGGTCGTCTATGGCTACACCTTC. Residues: CASSQDSVVYGYTF. Supplemented by reference TRBV3-1 and TRBJ1-2, the full variable domain reads DTAVSQTPKYLVTQMGNDKSIKCEQNLGHDTMYWYKQDSKKFLKIMFSYNNKELIINETVPNRFSPKSPDKAHLNLHINSLELGDSAVYFCASSQDSVVYGYTFGSGTRLTVV.